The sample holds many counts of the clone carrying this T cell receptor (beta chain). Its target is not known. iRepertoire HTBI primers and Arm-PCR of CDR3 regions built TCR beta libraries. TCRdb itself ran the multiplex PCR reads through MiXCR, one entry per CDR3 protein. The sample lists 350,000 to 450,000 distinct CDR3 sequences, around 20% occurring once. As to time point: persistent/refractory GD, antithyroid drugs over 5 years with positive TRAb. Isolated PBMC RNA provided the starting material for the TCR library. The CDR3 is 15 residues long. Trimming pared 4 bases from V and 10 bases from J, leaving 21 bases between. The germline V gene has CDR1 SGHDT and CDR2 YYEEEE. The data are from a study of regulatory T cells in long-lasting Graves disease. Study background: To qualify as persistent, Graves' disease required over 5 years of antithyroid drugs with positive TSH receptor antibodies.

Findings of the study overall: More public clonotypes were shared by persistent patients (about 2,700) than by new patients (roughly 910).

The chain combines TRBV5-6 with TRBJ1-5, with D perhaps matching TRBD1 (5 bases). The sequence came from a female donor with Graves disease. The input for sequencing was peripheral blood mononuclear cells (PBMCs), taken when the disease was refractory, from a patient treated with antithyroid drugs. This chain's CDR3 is CASSAGGRDLRPQHF. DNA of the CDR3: TGTGCCAGCAGCGCGGGAGGAAGGGACCTTCGACCCCAGCATTTT. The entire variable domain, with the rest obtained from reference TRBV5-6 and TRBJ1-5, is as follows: DAGVTQSPTHLIKTRGQQVTLRCSPKSGHDTVSWYQQALGQGPQFIFQYYEEEERQRGNFPDRFSGHQFPNYSSELNVNALLLGDSALYLCASSAGGRDLRPQHFGDGTRLSIL.